Reported below is one T cell receptor (beta chain). The sample comes from a study of OX40 agonist ivuxolimab in advanced cancers. Some clones are missing from TCRdb's copy, which holds only in-frame ones; the method was immunoSEQ multiplex PCR. The sample carries fewer than 85,000 clones, 80% to 90% recorded once. The CDR3 is made up of 10 amino acids. V was cut by 10 bases and J by 11 bases, with 13 bases left in between. The V gene's germline CDR1 is SEHNR and CDR2 FQNEAQ (reference sequence). The V call is TRBV7-9, the J call TRBJ2-3; D may correspond to TRBD1 or TRBD2 (5 bases each). The sequence derives from an adult with an advanced solid tumor such as melanoma, head and neck, liver or kidney cancer. Sequences were derived from CD4+ or CD8+ T cells sorted from blood, sampled in a trial of the OX40 agonist ivuxolimab. CDR3 sequence (DNA): TGTGCCATAGGGCAGGGAGTGCAGTATTTT. Its translation: CAIGQGVQYF. Based on the CDR3 plus reference TRBV7-9 and TRBJ2-3, the full variable domain is DTGVSQNPRHKITKRGQNVTFRCDPISEHNRLYWYRQTLGQGPEFLTYFQNEAQLEKSRLLSDRFSAERPKGSFSTLEIQRTEQGDSAMYLCAIGQGVQYFGPGTRLTVL.